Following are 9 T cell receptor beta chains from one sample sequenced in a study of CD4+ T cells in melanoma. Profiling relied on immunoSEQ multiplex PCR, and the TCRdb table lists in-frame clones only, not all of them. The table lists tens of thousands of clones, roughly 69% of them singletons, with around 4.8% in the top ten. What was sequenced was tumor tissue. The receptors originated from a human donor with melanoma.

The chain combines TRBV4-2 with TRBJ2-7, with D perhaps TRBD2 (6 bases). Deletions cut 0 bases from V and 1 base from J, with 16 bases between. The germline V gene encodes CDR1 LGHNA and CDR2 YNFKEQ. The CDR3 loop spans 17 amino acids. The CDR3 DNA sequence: TGTGCCAGCAGCCAAGAGGAGGGCGGAGTCGGGTCCTACGAGCAGTACTTC. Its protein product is CASSQEEGGVGSYEQYF.

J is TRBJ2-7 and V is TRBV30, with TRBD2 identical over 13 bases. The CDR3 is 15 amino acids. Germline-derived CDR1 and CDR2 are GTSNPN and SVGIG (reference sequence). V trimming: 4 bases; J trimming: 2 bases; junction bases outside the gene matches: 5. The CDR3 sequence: CAWTGTSGATYEQYF. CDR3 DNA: TGTGCCTGGACAGGGACTAGCGGGGCAACCTACGAGCAGTACTTC.

The CDR3 nucleotides read TGTGCCAGCAGCTCTCAGCTCTATCAGCCCCAGCATTTT. The encoded protein is CASSSQLYQPQHF. This chain uses TRBV7-2 with TRBJ1-5; no definite D call. CDR1 and CDR2 (germline): SGHTA, FQGNSA. Trimming stripped 4 bases from V and 5 bases from J, with 9 bases between. This CDR3 comprises 13 residues.

CDR3 DNA sequence: TGTGCCTGGAGTGTACTGTTCAGGGGGACCTGGGCCTACTACACCTTC. Its protein product is CAWSVLFRGTWAYYTF. The V and J genes are TRBV30 and TRBJ1-2; 7 positions match TRBD1. Germline V gene data show CDR1 as GTSNPN and CDR2 as SVGIG (reference sequence). J was trimmed by 10 bases and V by 0 bases; bases with no gene match: 17. The CDR3 sequence is 16 residues long.

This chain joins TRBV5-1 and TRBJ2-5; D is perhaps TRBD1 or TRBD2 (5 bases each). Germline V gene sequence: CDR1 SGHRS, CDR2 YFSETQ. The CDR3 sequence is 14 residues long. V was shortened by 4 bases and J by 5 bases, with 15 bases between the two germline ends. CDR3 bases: TGCGCCAGCAGCCCGGGACGGTTAAGCGAGACCCAGTACTTC. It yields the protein CASSPGRLSETQYF.

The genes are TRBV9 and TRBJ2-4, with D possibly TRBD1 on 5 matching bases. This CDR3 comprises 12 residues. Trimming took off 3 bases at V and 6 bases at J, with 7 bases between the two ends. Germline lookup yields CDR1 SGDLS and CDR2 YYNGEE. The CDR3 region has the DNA TGTGCCAGCAGCGCAACAGGAAACATTCAGTACTTC. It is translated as CASSATGNIQYF.

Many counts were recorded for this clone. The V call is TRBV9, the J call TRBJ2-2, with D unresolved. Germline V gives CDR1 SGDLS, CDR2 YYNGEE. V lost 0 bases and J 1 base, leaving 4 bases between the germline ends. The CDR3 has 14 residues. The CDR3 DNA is TGTGCCAGCAGCGTAGCCAAGAACACCGGGGAGCTGTTTTTT. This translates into CASSVAKNTGELFF.

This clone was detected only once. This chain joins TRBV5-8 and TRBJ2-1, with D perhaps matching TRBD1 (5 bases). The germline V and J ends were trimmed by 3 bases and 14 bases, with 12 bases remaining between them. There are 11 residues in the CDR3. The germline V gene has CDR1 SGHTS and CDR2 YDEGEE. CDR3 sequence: CASSWGSREFF. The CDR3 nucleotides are TGTGCCAGCAGCTGGGGCAGCAGGGAGTTCTTC.

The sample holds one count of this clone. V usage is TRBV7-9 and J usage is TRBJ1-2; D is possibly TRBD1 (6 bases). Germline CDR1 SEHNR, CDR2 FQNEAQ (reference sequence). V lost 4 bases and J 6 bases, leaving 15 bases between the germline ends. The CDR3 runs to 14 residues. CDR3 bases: TGTGCCAGCAGCTCAACCACAGGGTTTAATGGCTACACCTTC. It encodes CASSSTTGFNGYTF.